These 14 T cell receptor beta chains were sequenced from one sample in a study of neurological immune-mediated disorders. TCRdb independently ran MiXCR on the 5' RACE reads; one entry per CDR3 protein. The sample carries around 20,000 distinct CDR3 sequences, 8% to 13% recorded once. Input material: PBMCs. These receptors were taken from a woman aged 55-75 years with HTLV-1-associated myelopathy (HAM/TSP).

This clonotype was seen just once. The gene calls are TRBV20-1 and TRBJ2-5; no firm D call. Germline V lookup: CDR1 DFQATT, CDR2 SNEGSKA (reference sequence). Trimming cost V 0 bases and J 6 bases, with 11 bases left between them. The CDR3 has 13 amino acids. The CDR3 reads CSARDPGEQTQYF. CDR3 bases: TGCAGTGCTAGAGACCCTGGAGAGCAGACCCAGTACTTC.

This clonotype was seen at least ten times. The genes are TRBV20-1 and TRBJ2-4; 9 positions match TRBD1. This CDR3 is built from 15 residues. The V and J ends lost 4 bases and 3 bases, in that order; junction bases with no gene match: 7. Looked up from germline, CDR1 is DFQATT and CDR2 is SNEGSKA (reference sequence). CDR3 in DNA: TGCAGTGCTAACGACAGGGGGGTTGTCAAAAACATTCAGTACTTC. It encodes CSANDRGVVKNIQYF.

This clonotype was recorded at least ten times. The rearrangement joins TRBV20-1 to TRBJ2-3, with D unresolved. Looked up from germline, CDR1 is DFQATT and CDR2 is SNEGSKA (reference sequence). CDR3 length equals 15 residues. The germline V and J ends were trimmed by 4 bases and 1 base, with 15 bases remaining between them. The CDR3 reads CSATGPLAGTDTQYF. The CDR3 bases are TGCAGTGCTACCGGACCGTTAGCAGGCACAGATACGCAGTATTTT.

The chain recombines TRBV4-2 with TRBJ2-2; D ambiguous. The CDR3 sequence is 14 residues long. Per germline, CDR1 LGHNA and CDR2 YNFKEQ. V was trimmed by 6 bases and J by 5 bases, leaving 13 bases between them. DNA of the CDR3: TGTGCCAGCAGTCAACTCCAACAGACCGGGGAGCTGTTTTTT. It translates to CASSQLQQTGELFF.

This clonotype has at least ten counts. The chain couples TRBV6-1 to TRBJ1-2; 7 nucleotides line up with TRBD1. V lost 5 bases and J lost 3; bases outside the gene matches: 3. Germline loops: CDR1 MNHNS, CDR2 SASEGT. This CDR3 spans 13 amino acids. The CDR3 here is CASSLTGDYGYTF. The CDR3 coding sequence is TGTGCCAGCAGTCTTACAGGGGACTATGGCTACACCTTC.

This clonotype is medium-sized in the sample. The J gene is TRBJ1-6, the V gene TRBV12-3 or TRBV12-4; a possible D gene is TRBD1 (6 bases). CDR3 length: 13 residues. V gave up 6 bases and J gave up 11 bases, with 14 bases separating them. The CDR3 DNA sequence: TGTGCCAGCAGACCGATTGAGGGGGCACCCCTCCACTTT. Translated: CASRPIEGAPLHF.

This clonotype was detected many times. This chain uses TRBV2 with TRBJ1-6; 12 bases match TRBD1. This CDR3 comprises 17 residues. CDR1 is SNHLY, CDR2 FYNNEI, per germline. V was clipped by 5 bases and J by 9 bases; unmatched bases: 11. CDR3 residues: CASSFRGTGGAGSPLHF. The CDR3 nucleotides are TGTGCCAGCAGTTTCCGAGGGACAGGGGGCGCGGGTTCACCCCTCCACTTT.

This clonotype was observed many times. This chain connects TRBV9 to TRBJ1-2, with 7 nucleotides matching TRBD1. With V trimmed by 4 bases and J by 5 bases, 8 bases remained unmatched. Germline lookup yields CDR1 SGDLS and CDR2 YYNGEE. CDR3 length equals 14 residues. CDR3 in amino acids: CASSPRDRTYGYTF. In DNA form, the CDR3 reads TGTGCCAGCAGCCCGAGGGACAGAACTTATGGCTACACCTTC.

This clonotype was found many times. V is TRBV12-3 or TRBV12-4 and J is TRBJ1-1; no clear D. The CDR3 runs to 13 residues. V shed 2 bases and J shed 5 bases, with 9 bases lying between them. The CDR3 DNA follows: TGTGCCAGCAGTTTACTCCACACTACTGAAGCTTTCTTT. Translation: CASSLLHTTEAFF.

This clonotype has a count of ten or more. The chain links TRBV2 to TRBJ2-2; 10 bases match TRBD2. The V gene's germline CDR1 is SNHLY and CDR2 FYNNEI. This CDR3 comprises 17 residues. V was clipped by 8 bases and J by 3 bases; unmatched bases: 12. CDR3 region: CASGVISGGSYTGELFF. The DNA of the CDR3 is TGTGCCAGCGGCGTCATTAGCGGGGGGTCTTACACCGGGGAGCTGTTTTTT.

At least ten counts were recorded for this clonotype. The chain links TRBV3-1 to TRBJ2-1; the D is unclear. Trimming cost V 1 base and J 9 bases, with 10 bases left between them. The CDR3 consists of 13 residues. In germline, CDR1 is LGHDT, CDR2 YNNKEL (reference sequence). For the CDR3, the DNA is TGTGCCAGCAGCCAAGGCCCCCTGGGTGAGCAGTTCTTC. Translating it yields CASSQGPLGEQFF.

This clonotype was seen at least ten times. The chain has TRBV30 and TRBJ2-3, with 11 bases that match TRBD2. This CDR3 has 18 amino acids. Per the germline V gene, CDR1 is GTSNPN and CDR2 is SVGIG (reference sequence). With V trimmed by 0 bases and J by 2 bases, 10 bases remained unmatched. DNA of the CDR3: TGTGCCTGGAGTGTATACCTTAGCGGGGGGGGCCCCACAGATACGCAGTATTTT. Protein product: CAWSVYLSGGGPTDTQYF.

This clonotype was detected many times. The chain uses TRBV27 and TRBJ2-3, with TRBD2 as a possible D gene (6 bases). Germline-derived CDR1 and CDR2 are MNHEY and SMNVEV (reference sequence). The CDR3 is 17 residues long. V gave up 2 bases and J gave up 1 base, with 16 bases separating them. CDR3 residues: CASSLRRSGGGTDTQYF. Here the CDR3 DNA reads TGTGCCAGCAGTTTACGTAGGTCCGGGGGTGGCACAGATACGCAGTATTTT.

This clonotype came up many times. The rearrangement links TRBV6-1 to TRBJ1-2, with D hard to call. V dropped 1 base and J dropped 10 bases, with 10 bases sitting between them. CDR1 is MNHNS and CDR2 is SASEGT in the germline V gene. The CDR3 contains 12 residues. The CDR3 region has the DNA TGTGCCAGCAGTGAAGGATGGCGGATCTACACCTTC. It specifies CASSEGWRIYTF.